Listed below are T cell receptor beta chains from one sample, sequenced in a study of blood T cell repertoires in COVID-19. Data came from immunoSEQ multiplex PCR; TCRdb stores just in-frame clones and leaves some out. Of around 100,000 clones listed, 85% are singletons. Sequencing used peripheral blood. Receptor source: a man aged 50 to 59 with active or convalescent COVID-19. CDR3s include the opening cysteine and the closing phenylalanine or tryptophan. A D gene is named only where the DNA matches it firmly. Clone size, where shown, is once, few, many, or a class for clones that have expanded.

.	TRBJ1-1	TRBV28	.	CASTRGNTEAFF	TGTGCCAGCACGAGAGGGAACACTGAAGCTTTCTTT
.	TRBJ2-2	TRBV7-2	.	CASSPGLPLYTGELFF	TGTGCCAGCAGCCCGGGACTCCCACTGTACACCGGGGAGCTGTTTTTT
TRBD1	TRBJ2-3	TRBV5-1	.	CASSLVSGTGAKPDTQYF	TGCGCCAGCAGCTTGGTCTCCGGGACAGGGGCCAAGCCAGATACGCAGTATTTT
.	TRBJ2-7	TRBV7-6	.	CASSLGAVRGDEQYF	TGTGCCAGCAGCTTAGGCGCGGTCAGGGGGGACGAGCAGTACTTC
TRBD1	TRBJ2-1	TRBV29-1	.	CSVGEGAFEQFF	TGCAGCGTTGGTGAGGGGGCGTTTGAGCAGTTCTTC
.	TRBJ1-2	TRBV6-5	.	CASSYYGYTF	TGTGCCAGCAGCTACTATGGCTACACCTTC
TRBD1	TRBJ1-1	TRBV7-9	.	CASIPGQGGGNTEAFF	TGTGCCAGCATTCCGGGACAGGGAGGGGGGAACACTGAAGCTTTCTTT
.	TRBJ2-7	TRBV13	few	CASSRLNGEQYF	TGTGCCAGCAGCCGTCTAAATGGCGAGCAGTACTTC
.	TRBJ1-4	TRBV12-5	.	CASGYRTEGNEKLFF	TGTGCTAGTGGTTACCGGACAGAAGGGAATGAAAAACTGTTTTTT
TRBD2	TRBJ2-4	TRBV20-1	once	CSASLAGGAKNIQYF	TGCAGTGCTAGTCTTGCGGGAGGAGCCAAAAACATTCAGTACTTC
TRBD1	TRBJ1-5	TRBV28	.	CASTGQGGDQPQHF	TGTGCCTCTACAGGACAGGGGGGGGATCAGCCCCAGCATTTT